This T cell receptor (beta chain) came from a study of shared clonotypes between healthy human individuals. General study points: Among donors, clonotype sharing was expected to be affected by sequencing depth.

Naive-designated CD8 cells lacked CD45RO, were positively enriched for CCR7, and omitted terminally differentiated effector memory CD45RA+ cells. The CDR3 spans 17 residues. The V and J ends lost 4 bases and 3 bases, in that order; junction bases with no gene match: 15. Germline lookup yields CDR1 SGHRS and CDR2 YFSETQ. Comments on this clone: Its antigen is as yet unknown.

The data were produced by immunoSEQ multiplex PCR, yet TCRdb's version contains in-frame clones alone and is incomplete. In the table there are over 2 million clones, about 95% of which are singletons. The sequenced sample was naive CD8+ T cells sorted from blood. This rearrangement joins TRBV5-1 to TRBJ2-7, with 8 bases matching TRBD1. The sequence was collected from a man in his late teens or twenties in good health. CDR3 DNA: TGCGCCAGCAGCCCAATCATTCGGACAGGGTGGGACTACGAGCAGTACTTC. It yields the protein CASSPIIRTGWDYEQYF.